These 27 T cell receptor beta chains originate from one sample sequenced in a study of T cell changes during pregnancy in multiple sclerosis. The method was immunoSEQ multiplex PCR; TCRdb's version includes in-frame clones alone and lacks a portion of them. This sample has roughly 90,000 clones, with more than 85% found just once. The source material was peripheral blood, sampled in the first trimester of pregnancy. The receptors shown here come from a female donor in good health, enrolled as a control in a pregnancy study.

This chain links TRBV15 with TRBJ2-7; D possibly corresponds to TRBD1 (5 bases). The V and J ends lost 1 base and 3 bases respectively, with 13 bases between them. The germline gives CDR1 LNHNV, CDR2 YYDKDF (reference sequence). The CDR3 runs to 15 residues. In DNA, the CDR3 is TGTGCCACCAGCAGAGTTTGGACACCGGACTACGAGCAGTACTTC. Encoded protein: CATSRVWTPDYEQYF.

The chain combines TRBV11-3 with TRBJ2-3, with D tentatively TRBD1 (5 bases). With 2 bases removed from V and 8 bases from J, the gap between germline ends came to 14 bases. The CDR3 consists of 14 residues. Germline assignment: CDR1 SGHNT and CDR2 YENEEA. Here the CDR3 DNA reads TGTGCCAGCAGCTTAACAGGCCCCTCCAGTACGCAGTATTTT. It is translated as CASSLTGPSSTQYF.

The gene calls are TRBV6-5 and TRBJ1-2, with D tentatively TRBD1 (5 bases). Per the germline V gene, CDR1 is MNHEY and CDR2 is SVGAGI. The CDR3 spans 12 residues. Trimming pared 6 bases from V and 7 bases from J, leaving 12 bases between. The CDR3 reads CASRKRQGGYTF. The CDR3 DNA reads TGTGCCAGCAGAAAACGTCAGGGTGGCTACACCTTC.

The gene calls are TRBV6-1 and TRBJ1-1; no clear D gene. This CDR3 spans 12 amino acids. From germline, CDR1 is MNHNS and CDR2 SASEGT. V was clipped by 7 bases and J by 7 bases, with 13 bases between them. The CDR3 sequence: CASNIDDVEAFF. CDR3 in DNA: TGTGCCAGCAACATCGATGATGTTGAAGCTTTCTTT.

The CDR3 nucleotides read TGTGCCAGCAGCGTAGGGGGGACAGTGAACACTGAAGCTTTCTTT. Protein: CASSVGGTVNTEAFF. The rearrangement joins TRBV9 to TRBJ1-1; 7 bases are shared with TRBD1. Germline CDR1 SGDLS, CDR2 YYNGEE. The CDR3 loop spans 15 amino acids. The J segment lost 0 bases and the V segment lost 0 bases, leaving 2 bases of the junction unmatched. Filled out from reference TRBV9 and TRBJ1-1, the complete variable domain reads DSGVTQTPKHLITATGQRVTLRCSPRSGDLSVYWYQQSLDQGLQFLIQYYNGEERAKGNILERFSAQQFPDLHSELNLSSLELGDSALYFCASSVGGTVNTEAFFGQGTRLTVV.

The chain couples TRBV4-3 to TRBJ1-2; 8 bases align to TRBD1. The ends lost 2 bases at V and 7 bases at J; junction bases unmatched: 6. CDR3 length equals 14 residues. Looked up from germline, CDR1 is LGHNA and CDR2 is YSLEER. The CDR3 region has the DNA TGCGCCAGCAGCCAACTTCAGGGGGCTGGTGGCTACACCTTC. Translated, it gives CASSQLQGAGGYTF.

The chain employs TRBV28 and TRBJ1-2; 9 bases align to TRBD1. The length of the CDR3 is 16 residues. Losses at the gene ends were 4 bases for V and 4 bases for J; bases not matched to a gene: 10. Looked up from germline, CDR1 is MDHEN and CDR2 is SYDVKM. CDR3 region: CASSSRDRAQLYGYTF. The CDR3 DNA is TGTGCCAGCAGTTCCCGGGACAGGGCCCAACTCTATGGCTACACCTTC.

The rearrangement uses TRBV6-5 and TRBJ2-7, with 10 bases matching TRBD2. V trimming: 0 bases; J trimming: 6 bases; junction bases outside the gene matches: 2. CDR3 length equals 14 residues. Germline V gene sequence: CDR1 MNHEY, CDR2 SVGAGI. The chain's CDR3 is CASSYSASGGEQYF. The DNA of the CDR3 is TGTGCCAGCAGTTACTCGGCTAGCGGGGGCGAGCAGTACTTC.

The genes are TRBV5-1 and TRBJ2-7, with D unclear. V shed 3 bases and J shed 9 bases, with 13 bases lying between them. The CDR3 loop spans 12 amino acids. Per the germline V gene, CDR1 is SGHRS and CDR2 is YFSETQ. In nucleotides, the CDR3 is TGCGCCAGCAGCTACAGAGCAGACACGCAGTACTTC. Amino acids: CASSYRADTQYF.

This rearrangement joins TRBV7-2 to TRBJ1-5; D possibly corresponds to TRBD1 (6 bases). The ends were cut back, 6 bases at V and 0 bases at J, with 12 bases in the middle. CDR1 is SGHTA, CDR2 FQGNSA, per germline. This CDR3 region has 15 residues. This CDR3 reads CASSPGQISNQPQHF. Here the CDR3 DNA reads TGTGCCAGCAGTCCTGGACAGATTAGCAATCAGCCCCAGCATTTT.

V gene TRBV4-1 combines with J gene TRBJ2-2, with D unclear. There are 14 residues in the CDR3. Trimming left V 1 base short and J 4 bases short, with 7 bases between. CDR1 and CDR2 (germline): MGHRA, YSYEKL. The CDR3 sequence: CASSQAQATGELFF. The CDR3 coding sequence is TGCGCCAGCAGCCAAGCTCAGGCCACCGGGGAGCTGTTTTTT.

The rearrangement uses TRBV27 and TRBJ2-2; 10 bases fit TRBD1. V lost 11 bases, J lost 5 bases, and 5 bases stayed unmatched. The CDR3 has 13 residues. In germline, CDR1 is MNHEY, CDR2 SMNVEV (reference sequence). The CDR3 here is CASQGQGTGELFF. The DNA for the CDR3 is TGTGCCTCCCAGGGACAGGGGACCGGGGAGCTGTTTTTT.

The chain links TRBV7-2 to TRBJ1-1; D remains ambiguous. Trimming left V 2 bases short and J 4 bases short, with 14 bases between. The CDR3 is 15 amino acids. Germline values: CDR1 SGHTA, CDR2 FQGNSA. CDR3 nucleotides: TGTGCCAGCAGCTTACGGTCGAAGGGAGTCACTGAAGCTTTCTTT. Its protein is CASSLRSKGVTEAFF.

This chain joins TRBV18 and TRBJ1-1; 7 bases fit TRBD1. This CDR3 is built from 13 residues. Germline V CDR1 and CDR2: KGHSH, LQKENI. V shed 3 bases and J 7 bases; nucleotides not matched to a gene: 5. The DNA for the CDR3 is TGTGCCAGCTCACCCCGGACAGGAGTTGAAGCTTTCTTT. Protein product: CASSPRTGVEAFF. Variable domain in full (rest from reference TRBV18 and TRBJ1-1): NAGVMQNPRHLVRRRGQEARLRCSPMKGHSHVYWYRQLPEEGLKFMVYLQKENIIDESGMPKERFSAEFPKEGPSILRIQQVVRGDSAAYFCASSPRTGVEAFFGQGTRLTVV.

This chain connects TRBV4-2 to TRBJ2-2; 10 bases match TRBD1. This CDR3 is built from 14 residues. The V gene's germline CDR1 is LGHNA and CDR2 YNFKEQ. With V trimmed by 7 bases and J by 3 bases, 2 bases remained unmatched. For the CDR3, the DNA is TGTGCCAGCACCGGGACAGGGGACACCGGGGAGCTGTTTTTT. Its protein is CASTGTGDTGELFF.

This chain connects TRBV6-5 to TRBJ1-2, with 7 nucleotides matching TRBD1. Per the germline V gene, CDR1 is MNHEY and CDR2 is SVGAGI. Trimming cost V 4 bases and J 7 bases; bases outside gene matches: 6. The CDR3 runs to 13 residues. The CDR3 DNA is TGTGCCAGCAGTTTTGACAGGGCTTTTGGCTACACCTTC. Encoded protein: CASSFDRAFGYTF.

This chain connects TRBV7-2 to TRBJ2-7; D uncertain. With 1 base removed from V and 2 bases from J, the gap between germline ends came to 9 bases. The length of the CDR3 is 14 residues. Germline V gene data show CDR1 as SGHTA and CDR2 as FQGNSA. CDR3 sequence: CASSLGPETYEQYF. The CDR3 DNA reads as TGTGCCAGCAGCTTAGGCCCCGAGACCTACGAGCAGTACTTC.

V is TRBV6-1 and J is TRBJ1-1; D remains unclear. The length of the CDR3 is 14 residues. V was clipped by 2 bases and J by 3 bases, with 10 bases between them. The germline V gene has CDR1 MNHNS and CDR2 SASEGT. CDR3 sequence (DNA): TGTGCCAGCAGTGAAAATTGGCAGGACACTGAAGCTTTCTTT. It yields the protein CASSENWQDTEAFF.

J is TRBJ2-5 and V is TRBV15; TRBD1 aligns across 7 bases. The CDR3 sequence is 16 residues long. With 3 bases clipped from V and 5 bases from J, the junction kept 12 bases outside the gene matches. The germline CDR1 and CDR2 sequences are LNHNV and YYDKDF (reference sequence). The CDR3 nucleotides read TGTGCCACCAGCAGGAGTAGGGACAGTGTACTGGAGACCCAGTACTTC. The encoded protein is CATSRSRDSVLETQYF.

CDR3 region: CASSITGQGMAEAFF. CDR3 DNA sequence: TGTGCCAGCAGTATTACGGGACAGGGGATGGCTGAAGCTTTCTTT. The chain links TRBV27 to TRBJ1-1; 10 nucleotides align to TRBD1. Per the germline V gene, CDR1 is MNHEY and CDR2 is SMNVEV (reference sequence). The CDR3 loop spans 15 amino acids. The V gene end was trimmed by 5 bases and the J gene end by 6 bases; junction bases not matched to a gene: 9.

The chain employs TRBV2 and TRBJ2-7; no clear D gene. The CDR3 is 14 residues long. V lost 11 bases to trimming and J lost 0 bases, with 17 bases between them. Germline-derived CDR1 and CDR2 are SNHLY and FYNNEI. The chain's CDR3 is CAAATQAISYEQYF. Here the CDR3 DNA reads TGTGCCGCAGCAACCCAGGCCATCTCCTACGAGCAGTACTTC. Complete variable domain (other parts from reference TRBV2 and TRBJ2-7): EPEVTQTPSHQVTQMGQEVILRCVPISNHLYFYWYRQILGQKVEFLVSFYNNEISEKSEIFDDQFSVERPDGSNFTLKIRSTKLEDSAMYFCAAATQAISYEQYFGPGTRLTVT.

The chain employs TRBV6-1 and TRBJ2-2, with 11 bases that match TRBD1. With V trimmed by 4 bases and J by 9 bases, 13 bases remained unmatched. CDR3 length: 17 residues. Germline CDR1 MNHNS, CDR2 SASEGT. DNA of the CDR3: TGTGCCAGCAGTGCCGCCGACCAGGACAGGGGGCGTAGGGAGCTGTTTTTT. Amino acid sequence: CASSAADQDRGRRELFF.

The rearrangement joins TRBV9 to TRBJ1-4; D is unresolved. Deletions cut 4 bases from V and 5 bases from J, with 15 bases between. The CDR3 contains 15 residues. Germline V gene lookup returns CDR1 SGDLS and CDR2 YYNGEE. Written as DNA, the CDR3 is TGTGCCAGCAGCCCGCAGGCCTCGGGGAATGAAAAACTGTTTTTT. This translates into CASSPQASGNEKLFF.

The chain uses TRBV7-9 and TRBJ2-5, with D uncertain. V lost 5 bases and J 5 bases, leaving 15 bases between the germline ends. CDR1 and CDR2 (germline): SEHNR, FQNEAQ (reference sequence). The CDR3 extends over 14 amino acids. CDR3 sequence (DNA): TGTGCCAGCAGCCCACCCGATAAAGCGGAGACCCAGTACTTC. Its protein is CASSPPDKAETQYF.

This chain uses TRBV2 with TRBJ1-4, with TRBD1 matching 7 bases. Germline V gives CDR1 SNHLY, CDR2 FYNNEI. V was pared by 6 bases and J by 8 bases, with 9 bases of the junction left unmatched. The CDR3 sequence is 14 residues long. CDR3 DNA sequence: TGTGCCAGCAGCGCTACAGGGGCTCGGGAAAAACTGTTTTTT. As protein: CASSATGAREKLFF. Filled out from reference TRBV2 and TRBJ1-4, the complete variable domain reads EPEVTQTPSHQVTQMGQEVILRCVPISNHLYFYWYRQILGQKVEFLVSFYNNEISEKSEIFDDQFSVERPDGSNFTLKIRSTKLEDSAMYFCASSATGAREKLFFGSGTQLSVL.

V and J are TRBV9 and TRBJ2-3; D is perhaps TRBD2 (7 bases). The CDR3 consists of 15 residues. CDR1 and CDR2 from the germline V gene are SGDLS and YYNGEE. The germline V and J ends were trimmed by 1 base and 2 bases, with 11 bases remaining between them. CDR3 region: CASSVRGAITDTQYF. CDR3 DNA sequence: TGTGCCAGCAGCGTACGGGGGGCCATCACAGATACGCAGTATTTT. The variable domain in full, with the rest retrieved from reference TRBV9 and TRBJ2-3, is DSGVTQTPKHLITATGQRVTLRCSPRSGDLSVYWYQQSLDQGLQFLIQYYNGEERAKGNILERFSAQQFPDLHSELNLSSLELGDSALYFCASSVRGAITDTQYFGPGTRLTVL.

This chain joins TRBV5-8 and TRBJ2-1; a weak D match, TRBD1 (5 bases). The germline V gene encodes CDR1 SGHTS and CDR2 YDEGEE. V lost 2 bases to trimming and J lost 0 bases, with 12 bases between them. The CDR3 is 16 residues long. The CDR3 nucleotides are TGTGCCAGCAGCTTCCGCAGGGCGAGCTCCTACAATGAGCAGTTCTTC. It translates to CASSFRRASSYNEQFF.